This T cell receptor (beta chain) is drawn from a study of cytomegalovirus exposure and HLA in healthy donors. PCR employed 60 Vbeta and 13 Jbeta primers. Here immunoSEQ multiplex PCR was the method, and the copy in TCRdb shows in-frame clones only, minus some. The data show some 150,000 clones, over 80% seen once. Whole-study findings and limits: Some TCR beta chains (around 180 of them) were listed as cytomegalovirus-associated. A few CMV-associated chains were confirmed in vitro to be specific for CMV antigens. Reported results showed that the classifier diagnosed cytomegalovirus status with high specificity and sensitivity.

To note about this clone: Its matching antigen is unknown.

The sequencing input was PBMCs. This clonotype originated in a woman in her thirties in good health and CMV-seronegative.

The CDR3 nucleotides read TGCAGCGTCCAAAAGACTAGCGGGGGGAAACAAGAGACCCAGTACTTC. Its translation: CSVQKTSGGKQETQYF. The rearrangement uses TRBV29-1 and TRBJ2-5, with 13 nucleotides matching TRBD2. Germline V gives CDR1 SQVTM, CDR2 ANQGSEA. The CDR3 covers 16 residues. V shed 6 bases and J 2 bases; nucleotides not matched to a gene: 9.